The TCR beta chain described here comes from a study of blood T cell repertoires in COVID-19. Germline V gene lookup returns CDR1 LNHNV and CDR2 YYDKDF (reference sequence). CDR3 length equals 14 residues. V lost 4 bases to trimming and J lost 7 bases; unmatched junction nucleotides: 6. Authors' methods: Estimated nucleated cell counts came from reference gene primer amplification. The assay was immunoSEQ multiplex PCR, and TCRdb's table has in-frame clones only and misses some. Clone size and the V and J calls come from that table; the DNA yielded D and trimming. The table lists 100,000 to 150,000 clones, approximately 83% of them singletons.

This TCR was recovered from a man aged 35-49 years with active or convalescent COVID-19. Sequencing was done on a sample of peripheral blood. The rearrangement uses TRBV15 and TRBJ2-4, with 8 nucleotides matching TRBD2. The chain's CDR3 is CATSTQRGSNIQYF. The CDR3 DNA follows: TGTGCCACCAGCACCCAGCGGGGGAGTAACATTCAGTACTTC.